This TCR beta chain was identified during a study of regulatory T cells in long-lasting Graves disease. Study-wide context: Prior antithyroid drug treatment in newly diagnosed Graves' patients lasted under 3 months.

The authors built TCR beta libraries using iRepertoire HTBI primers and Arm-PCR of CDR3 regions. TCRdb processed the multiplex PCR reads anew with MiXCR; each CDR3 protein has one entry. The sample includes a few hundred thousand distinct CDR3 sequences, roughly 12% of them seen just once. The time point is: newly diagnosed GD, antithyroid drugs for less than 3 months. With RNA extracted from PBMCs as input, the TCR library was made. This CDR3 is 14 amino acids long. With 0 bases clipped from V and 8 bases from J, the junction kept 5 bases outside the gene matches. Germline CDR1 reads LGHNA; CDR2 reads YSLEER. The same specimen was also included in a second study, on T cells in Graves' hyperthyroidism and ophthalmopathy. That paper states: An absence of ophthalmopathy progression within 18 months meant stable Graves' hyperthyroidism. Any patient presenting with uncontrolled infection, other autoimmune disease, pregnancy or lactation was left out.

The material sequenced was peripheral blood mononuclear cells (PBMCs), taken at new diagnosis, from a patient treated with antithyroid drugs. This sequence was found in a woman between 18 and 30 years old with Graves disease. This chain connects TRBV4-3 to TRBJ1-1; TRBD1 aligns across 8 bases. The DNA of the CDR3 is TGCGCCAGCAGCCAAGAGGCAGGGGGCTACGAAGCTTTCTTT. It specifies CASSQEAGGYEAFF.